One T cell receptor beta chain is described in this entry. This specimen comes from a study of T cell changes during pregnancy in multiple sclerosis. Some clones are missing from TCRdb's copy, which holds only in-frame ones; the method was immunoSEQ multiplex PCR. The repertoire holds tens of thousands of clones, with about 83% as singletons. CDR1 is MNHEY and CDR2 is SMNVEV in the germline V gene (reference sequence). The CDR3 totals 13 residues. V lost 8 bases and J lost 1; bases outside the gene matches: 4. The sequence was collected from a female donor with multiple sclerosis, enrolled in a pregnancy study. The genes are TRBV27 and TRBJ2-5, with 7 bases fitting TRBD1. This material consisted of CD8+ T cells from peripheral blood mononuclear cells, taken after pregnancy. This chain's CDR3 is CASSWDSQETQYF. CDR3 sequence (DNA): TGTGCCAGCTCCTGGGACAGCCAAGAGACCCAGTACTTC.